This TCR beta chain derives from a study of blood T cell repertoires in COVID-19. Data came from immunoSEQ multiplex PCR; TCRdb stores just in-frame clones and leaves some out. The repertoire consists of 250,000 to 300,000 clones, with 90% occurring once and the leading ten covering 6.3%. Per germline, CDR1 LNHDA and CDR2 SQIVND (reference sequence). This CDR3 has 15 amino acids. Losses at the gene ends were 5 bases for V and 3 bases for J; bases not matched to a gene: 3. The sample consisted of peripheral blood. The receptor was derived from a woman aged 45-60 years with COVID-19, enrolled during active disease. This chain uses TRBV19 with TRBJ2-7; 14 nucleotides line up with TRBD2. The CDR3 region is CASSPGLAGDYEQYF. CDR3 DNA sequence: TGTGCCAGTAGTCCGGGACTAGCGGGAGACTACGAGCAGTACTTC.